A single sample gave rise to the 27 T cell receptor beta chains below, sequenced in a study of blood T cell repertoires in COVID-19. TCRdb's copy holds only in-frame clones and misses some; the assay was immunoSEQ multiplex PCR. This table has about 50,000 clones, 85% to 95% appearing once. Sequencing input: peripheral blood. These receptors were obtained from a woman at least 80 years old with acute or convalescent COVID-19.

The chain links TRBV3-1 (or the pseudogene TRBV3-2) to TRBJ2-7, with D perhaps TRBD2 (6 bases). Between the trimmed V and J ends, which lost 4 bases and 4 bases, there was a span of 14 bases. The germline V gene has CDR1 LGHDT and CDR2 YNNKEL (reference sequence). This CDR3 is 14 amino acids long. CDR3 bases: TGTGCCAGCAGCCTCGGGACTTCGCTTTACGAGCAGTACTTC. It yields the protein CASSLGTSLYEQYF.

This clone was detected only a few times. The chain joins TRBV30 to TRBJ1-1; TRBD1 might be the D (5 bases). Trimming removed 3 bases at V and 3 bases at J, with 11 bases between. This CDR3 has 13 residues. CDR1 GTSNPN and CDR2 SVGIG come from the germline V gene (reference sequence). The CDR3 coding sequence is TGTGCCTGGAGGGGTCAGGGTGACACTGAAGCTTTCTTT. Encoded protein: CAWRGQGDTEAFF.

The chain couples TRBV2 to TRBJ1-2, with 8 bases aligning to TRBD1. This CDR3 has 15 amino acids. V trimming: 7 bases; J trimming: 4 bases; junction bases outside the gene matches: 11. Germline values: CDR1 SNHLY, CDR2 FYNNEI. Written as DNA, the CDR3 is TGTGCCAGCACTCCCGCCGCCAGGGGGCCCTATGGCTACACCTTC. Amino acids: CASTPAARGPYGYTF.

The V gene is TRBV3-1 (or the pseudogene TRBV3-2), the J gene TRBJ2-1; weak D call: TRBD1 (5 bases). This CDR3 spans 15 amino acids. CDR1 and CDR2 (germline): LGHDT, YNNKEL (reference sequence). V was shortened by 0 bases and J by 8 bases, with 14 bases between the two germline ends. CDR3 in amino acids: CASSQDWGLDHEQFF. DNA for the CDR3: TGTGCCAGCAGCCAAGATTGGGGCCTCGACCATGAGCAGTTCTTC.

V is TRBV11-2 and J is TRBJ2-1; 13 nucleotides align to TRBD2. The CDR3 runs 16 residues. Germline-derived CDR1 and CDR2 are SGHAT and FQNNGV. The ends lost 5 bases at V and 8 bases at J; junction bases unmatched: 9. In DNA form, the CDR3 reads TGTGCCAGCAGCCCGGAGACTAGCGGGAGGTTCGATGAGCAGTTCTTC. Protein product: CASSPETSGRFDEQFF.

The chain joins TRBV6-5 to TRBJ2-7; TRBD2 matches 7 bases. CDR3 length equals 14 residues. The J segment lost 0 bases and the V segment lost 6 bases, leaving 5 bases of the junction unmatched. Germline lookup yields CDR1 MNHEY and CDR2 SVGAGI. The CDR3 here is CASSGSGSSYEQYF. The CDR3 region has the DNA TGTGCCAGCAGCGGTAGCGGGTCCTCCTACGAGCAGTACTTC.

The V call is TRBV7-2, the J call TRBJ1-5, with D tentatively TRBD1 (6 bases). From germline, CDR1 is SGHTA and CDR2 FQGNSA. The V end lost 5 bases, the J end lost 7 bases, and 12 bases lay between the germline ends. The CDR3 extends over 13 amino acids. CDR3 DNA: TGTGCCAGCAGCGTCCTGGACAGCCAGCCCCAGCATTTT. Amino acids: CASSVLDSQPQHF.

This sequence joins TRBV7-8 and TRBJ1-6, with a weak D call TRBD1 (5 bases). The V end was cut by 1 base, the J end by 14 bases, with 21 bases between. This CDR3 comprises 16 residues. The germline gives CDR1 SGHVS, CDR2 FQNEAQ. CDR3 amino acids: CASSLGGGRAQETLHF. CDR3 in DNA: TGTGCCAGCAGCTTAGGGGGGGGACGCGCGCAGGAGACCCTCCACTTT.

This CDR3 reads CASSELGLAGLTGELFF. CDR3 in DNA: TGTGCCAGCAGTGAATTGGGACTAGCGGGACTGACCGGGGAGCTGTTTTTT. V usage is TRBV6-1 and J usage is TRBJ2-2; 13 nucleotides align to TRBD2. Germline CDR1 and CDR2: MNHNS and SASEGT. The V segment lost 2 bases and the J segment 5 bases; nucleotides outside the gene matches: 5. The CDR3 runs 17 residues.

The rearrangement joins TRBV12-3 or TRBV12-4 to TRBJ1-1; TRBD1 matches at 8 bases. The CDR3 runs to 12 residues. V gave up 6 bases and J gave up 6 bases; unmatched junction bases: 3. The CDR3: CASRLQGAEAFF. The CDR3 DNA sequence: TGTGCCAGCAGACTACAGGGGGCTGAAGCTTTCTTT.

The chain recombines TRBV4-3 with TRBJ1-1; maybe TRBD1 (6 bases). Germline CDR1 is LGHNA and CDR2 is YSLEER. CDR3 length equals 16 residues. Trimming removed 4 bases from V and 5 bases from J, with 20 bases in between. Written as DNA, the CDR3 is TGCGCCAGCAGCCTTGTGGCCCACAGGGTTGGTACTGAAGCTTTCTTT. Translated, it gives CASSLVAHRVGTEAFF.

V is TRBV2 and J is TRBJ2-5; 11 bases agree with TRBD2. The CDR3 extends over 15 amino acids. V shed 6 bases, J shed 3 bases, and the junction held 6 bases outside the gene matches. Germline V gene data show CDR1 as SNHLY and CDR2 as FYNNEI. Here the CDR3 DNA reads TGTGCCAGCAGGTCCGGGACTAGCGGAGAAGAGACCCAGTACTTC. It yields the protein CASRSGTSGEETQYF. Variable domain in full (rest from reference TRBV2 and TRBJ2-5): EPEVTQTPSHQVTQMGQEVILRCVPISNHLYFYWYRQILGQKVEFLVSFYNNEISEKSEIFDDQFSVERPDGSNFTLKIRSTKLEDSAMYFCASRSGTSGEETQYFGPGTRLLVL.

V gene TRBV7-2 combines with J gene TRBJ2-1; 11 bases are a match to TRBD2. There are 15 residues in the CDR3. V was pared by 5 bases and J by 8 bases, with 8 bases of the junction left unmatched. CDR1 is SGHTA and CDR2 is FQGNSA in the germline V gene. The CDR3 coding sequence is TGTGCCAGCAGCAAAACTAGCGGGAGATGGGATGAGCAGTTCTTC. It specifies CASSKTSGRWDEQFF.

Here the CDR3 DNA reads TGTGCCAGCAGCCAGGGGGCAGATACGCAGTATTTT. It encodes CASSQGADTQYF. The J gene is TRBJ2-3, the V gene TRBV27, with 7 nucleotides matching TRBD1. The V gene's germline CDR1 is MNHEY and CDR2 SMNVEV (reference sequence). J gave up 4 bases and V 6 bases, and 1 base lay outside the gene matches. The CDR3 has 12 amino acids.

This rearrangement joins TRBV7-8 to TRBJ1-3, with D hard to call. This CDR3 spans 15 amino acids. V shed 2 bases and J shed 0 bases, with 8 bases lying between them. CDR1 is SGHVS and CDR2 is FQNEAQ in the germline V gene. The CDR3 nucleotides are TGTGCCAGCAGCTTATATCATAGCTCTGGAAACACCATATATTTT. Translating it yields CASSLYHSSGNTIYF.

V usage is TRBV28 and J usage is TRBJ2-3; 10 nucleotides agree with TRBD2. The germline CDR1 and CDR2 sequences are MDHEN and SYDVKM. V lost 10 bases and J lost 5; bases outside the gene matches: 6. The CDR3 totals 13 residues. This CDR3 is CATVAGGRDTQYF. For the CDR3, the DNA is TGTGCCACGGTAGCGGGAGGAAGAGATACGCAGTATTTT.

V is TRBV5-1 and J is TRBJ1-2; 8 bases match TRBD1. Trimming cost V 8 bases and J 6 bases; bases outside gene matches: 9. The CDR3 is 13 residues long. The germline V gene has CDR1 SGHRS and CDR2 YFSETQ. The CDR3 nucleotides are TGCGCCAGTAGCGATCAGGGGGCGCATGGCTACACCTTC. Translated: CASSDQGAHGYTF.

The rearrangement uses TRBV6-5 and TRBJ2-7, with unresolved D. CDR1 and CDR2 (germline): MNHEY, SVGAGI. CDR3 length equals 15 residues. V lost 0 bases, J lost 1 base, and 10 bases lay in between. Here the CDR3 reads CASSYSLMRSYEQYF. The CDR3 DNA reads as TGTGCCAGCAGTTACTCCTTAATGAGGTCCTACGAGCAGTACTTC.

The chain employs TRBV6-6 and TRBJ2-7, with TRBD2 matching over 12 bases. V lost 6 bases to trimming and J lost 4 bases; unmatched junction nucleotides: 4. The CDR3 covers 14 residues. Germline V gives CDR1 MNHNY, CDR2 SVGAGI (reference sequence). The CDR3 loop reads CASRTSGSGYEQYF. CDR3 in DNA: TGTGCCAGCAGGACTAGCGGGAGCGGGTACGAGCAGTACTTC.

The V and J genes are TRBV19 and TRBJ1-5; D is unclear. The CDR3 runs to 14 residues. Germline V CDR1 and CDR2: LNHDA, SQIVND (reference sequence). V was pared by 3 bases and J by 5 bases, with 11 bases between. The CDR3 DNA follows: TGTGCCAGTAGTATCCCGGTTTTGGATCAGCCCCAGCATTTT. As protein: CASSIPVLDQPQHF.

The CDR3, as DNA: TGTGCCAGCAGTTACTCACGGGCCCGACAGGGAGTTACTGAAGCTTTCTTT. This gives the protein CASSYSRARQGVTEAFF. The chain carries TRBV6-2 or TRBV6-3 and TRBJ1-1; the match to TRBD1 covers 7 bases. The CDR3 is 17 amino acids. After removal of 0 bases from V and 5 bases from J, the junction contained 12 bases not matched to a gene. Looked up from germline, CDR1 is MNHEY and CDR2 is SVGEGT.

CDR3 coding DNA: TGTGCCAGCAGTTACGAGGAATTGGCACTAGCGGGAGTTCTGGAGACCCAGTACTTC. This encodes CASSYEELALAGVLETQYF. The chain combines TRBV6-2 or TRBV6-3 with TRBJ2-5; 11 bases map to TRBD2. CDR3 length equals 19 residues. V trimming: 2 bases; J trimming: 5 bases; junction bases outside the gene matches: 16. Per germline, CDR1 MNHEY and CDR2 SVGEGT.

V and J are TRBV6-2 or TRBV6-3 and TRBJ1-4; D remains ambiguous. V was clipped by 0 bases and J by 1 base, with 6 bases between them. The CDR3 spans 15 residues. Germline values: CDR1 MNHEY, CDR2 SVGEGT. CDR3 in amino acids: CASSYSGGTNEKLFF. The CDR3 nucleotides read TGTGCCAGCAGTTACTCGGGAGGAACTAATGAAAAACTGTTTTTT.

The rearrangement links TRBV5-8 to TRBJ2-7, with 9 bases fitting TRBD1. The CDR3 is 12 amino acids. V lost 4 bases and J lost 7; bases outside the gene matches: 3. Germline V lookup: CDR1 SGHTS, CDR2 YDEGEE. CDR3 DNA: TGTGCCAGCAGCCGGACAGGGGTTGAGCAGTACTTC. This sequence encodes CASSRTGVEQYF.

V usage is TRBV10-3 and J usage is TRBJ2-7; TRBD1 agrees at 7 bases. This CDR3 is built from 15 residues. Trimming removed 3 bases from V and 4 bases from J; junction bases left unmatched: 9. The germline V gene encodes CDR1 ENHRY and CDR2 SYGVKD. CDR3 nucleotide sequence: TGTGCCATCAGTGACCCCGGACAGGTTAGGTACGAGCAGTACTTC. Translation: CAISDPGQVRYEQYF.

The V gene is TRBV5-1, the J gene TRBJ1-2, with TRBD1 matching over 7 bases. After removal of 1 base from V and 6 bases from J, the junction contained 6 bases not matched to a gene. CDR3 length equals 14 residues. Germline V gives CDR1 SGHRS, CDR2 YFSETQ. Here the CDR3 DNA reads TGCGCCAGCAGCTTGACACAGGGGTATGATGGCTACACCTTC. Translating gives CASSLTQGYDGYTF.

The V gene is TRBV6-5, the J gene TRBJ2-7; perhaps TRBD1 as D (6 bases). Germline V gives CDR1 MNHEY, CDR2 SVGAGI. The CDR3 contains 12 residues. V was pared by 10 bases and J by 2 bases, with 12 bases between. The CDR3 reads CATQGNTYEQYF. Here the CDR3 DNA reads TGTGCCACACAGGGAAATACCTACGAGCAGTACTTC.